Shown below are 4 T cell receptor beta chains from a single sample sequenced in a study of brain T cells in children with intractable seizures. Some clones are missing from TCRdb's copy, which holds only in-frame ones; the method was immunoSEQ multiplex PCR. The top ten clones hold 20% to 25% of a sample with 70,000 to 85,000 clones, more than 75% of them seen once. The sequenced sample was peripheral blood, obtained at surgery. All receptors derive from a girl aged 2-10 years with Rasmussen encephalitis and intractable seizures.

The J gene is TRBJ1-3, the V gene TRBV9; D is uncertain. V gave up 2 bases and J gave up 8 bases, with 11 bases separating them. Germline assignment: CDR1 SGDLS and CDR2 YYNGEE. The CDR3 covers 13 residues. CDR3 loop: CASSVSLRDTIYF. DNA of the CDR3: TGTGCCAGCAGCGTGTCCCTGCGGGACACCATATATTTT.

The CDR3 sequence: CSVEDRQAGNTIYF. Here the CDR3 DNA reads TGCAGCGTTGAAGATCGACAGGCTGGAAACACCATATATTTT. The chain employs TRBV29-1 and TRBJ1-3; tentative D call: TRBD1 (6 bases). The germline V gene encodes CDR1 SQVTM and CDR2 ANQGSEA. V was cut by 0 bases and J by 2 bases, with 8 bases left in between. There are 14 residues in the CDR3.

This rearrangement joins TRBV7-9 to TRBJ1-3; the D is unclear. This CDR3 region has 14 residues. Germline V lookup: CDR1 SEHNR, CDR2 FQNEAQ (reference sequence). Trimming took 5 bases from V and 3 from J, leaving 11 bases between them. The CDR3 sequence: CASSPATLGNTIYF. CDR3 bases: TGTGCCAGCAGCCCCGCAACTCTTGGAAACACCATATATTTT. The whole variable domain, remainder taken from reference TRBV7-9 and TRBJ1-3, is DTGVSQNPRHKITKRGQNVTFRCDPISEHNRLYWYRQTLGQGPEFLTYFQNEAQLEKSRLLSDRFSAERPKGSFSTLEIQRTEQGDSAMYLCASSPATLGNTIYFGEGSWLTVV.

The chain carries TRBV6-4 and TRBJ2-7; tentatively, D is TRBD2 (5 bases). Germline V gene data show CDR1 as MRHNA and CDR2 as SNTAGT. The CDR3 is made up of 14 amino acids. V was shortened by 4 bases and J by 0 bases, with 10 bases between the two germline ends. CDR3 sequence (DNA): TGTGCCAGCAGTGTGGACTTTAGCTCCTACGAGCAGTACTTC. Its translation: CASSVDFSSYEQYF.